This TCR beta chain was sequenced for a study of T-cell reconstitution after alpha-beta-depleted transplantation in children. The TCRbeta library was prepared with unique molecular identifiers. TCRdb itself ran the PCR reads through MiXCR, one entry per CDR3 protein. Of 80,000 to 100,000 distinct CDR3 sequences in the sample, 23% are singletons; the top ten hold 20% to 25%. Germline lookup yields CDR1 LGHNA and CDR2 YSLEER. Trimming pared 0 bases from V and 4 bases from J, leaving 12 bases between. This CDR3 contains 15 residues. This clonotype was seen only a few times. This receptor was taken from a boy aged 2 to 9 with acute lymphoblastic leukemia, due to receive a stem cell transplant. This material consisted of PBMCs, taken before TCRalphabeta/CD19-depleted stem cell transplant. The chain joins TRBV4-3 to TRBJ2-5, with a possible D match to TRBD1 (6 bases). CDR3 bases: TGCGCCAGCAGCCAAGAGGGCAGGGGAAGAGAGACCCAGTACTTC. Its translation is CASSQEGRGRETQYF.